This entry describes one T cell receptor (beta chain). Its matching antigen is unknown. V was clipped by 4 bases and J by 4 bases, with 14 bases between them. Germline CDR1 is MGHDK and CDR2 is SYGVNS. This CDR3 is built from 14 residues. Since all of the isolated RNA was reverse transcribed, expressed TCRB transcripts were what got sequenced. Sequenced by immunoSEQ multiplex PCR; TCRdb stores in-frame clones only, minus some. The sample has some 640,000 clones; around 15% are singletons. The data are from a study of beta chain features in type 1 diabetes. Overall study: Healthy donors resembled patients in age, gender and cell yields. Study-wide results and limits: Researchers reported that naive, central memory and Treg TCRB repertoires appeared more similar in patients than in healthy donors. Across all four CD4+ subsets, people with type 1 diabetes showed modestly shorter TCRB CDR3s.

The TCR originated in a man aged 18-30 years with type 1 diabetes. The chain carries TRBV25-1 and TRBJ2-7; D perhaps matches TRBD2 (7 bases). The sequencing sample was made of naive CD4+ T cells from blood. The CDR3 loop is CASSVGAGAYEQYF. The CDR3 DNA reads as TGTGCCAGCAGTGTAGGGGCGGGGGCATACGAGCAGTACTTC.